The 18 T cell receptor beta chains below come from one sample, sequenced in a study of a mutant IDH1 vaccine in newly diagnosed glioma. Using immunoSEQ multiplex PCR, the repertoire was profiled, and TCRdb retains in-frame clones only, with some absent. The sample shows 50,000 or so clones, about 86% of them seen only once. As to time point: week 5, during vaccination. With topical imiquimod, each dose of the vaccine consisted of 300 ug of mutant IDH1 20-mer peptide. These receptors lack a known antigen. Material: PBMCs, obtained from a glioma patient whose treatment included an IDH1 peptide vaccine. The receptors come from a woman in her fifties or sixties with glioma.

The chain uses TRBV7-9 and TRBJ1-5, with D hard to call. There are 18 residues in the CDR3. CDR1 SEHNR and CDR2 FQNEAQ come from the germline V gene (reference sequence). V lost 1 base and J lost 6, with 22 bases in between. CDR3 nucleotide sequence: TGTGCCAGCAGCTTAGAGAAGCGGGGTATGGGATCGAGTCAGCCCCAGCATTTT. This translates into CASSLEKRGMGSSQPQHF.

The rearrangement links TRBV29-1 to TRBJ2-7, with D unclear. The germline V gene has CDR1 SQVTM and CDR2 ANQGSEA. There are 11 residues in the CDR3. The V end was cut by 3 bases, the J end by 4 bases, with 7 bases between. The CDR3 DNA sequence: TGCAGCGTTGATAAGGGTTACGAGCAGTACTTC. Translated: CSVDKGYEQYF.

CDR3 sequence (DNA): TGTGCCAGCAGCTTAGGGGGGCCGGGGGAGCAGTACTTC. Protein product: CASSLGGPGEQYF. The rearrangement uses TRBV7-2 and TRBJ2-7; a weak D match, TRBD1 (6 bases). CDR1 SGHTA and CDR2 FQGNSA come from the germline V gene. This CDR3 spans 13 amino acids. Trimming pared 1 base from V and 7 bases from J, leaving 11 bases between.

The sample holds a few counts of this clone. The chain couples TRBV27 to TRBJ1-5; possible D gene TRBD1, 5 bases. With 2 bases removed from V and 8 bases from J, the gap between germline ends came to 13 bases. This CDR3 comprises 14 residues. Germline V lookup: CDR1 MNHEY, CDR2 SMNVEV (reference sequence). CDR3 residues: CASSLEAGGKPQHF. The CDR3 nucleotides are TGTGCCAGCAGTTTAGAAGCGGGGGGGAAGCCCCAGCATTTT.

The rearrangement uses TRBV11-1 and TRBJ2-7; 9 positions agree with TRBD1. With V trimmed by 6 bases and J by 5 bases, 5 bases remained unmatched. The CDR3 is 13 amino acids. Germline loops: CDR1 SGHAT, CDR2 FQDESV (reference sequence). The CDR3 DNA reads as TGTGCCAGCAGAAAAGACAGGGGGAACGAGCAGTACTTC. It specifies CASRKDRGNEQYF.

The rearrangement links TRBV7-8 to TRBJ1-5; 9 nucleotides agree with TRBD1. Germline assignment: CDR1 SGHVS and CDR2 FQNEAQ. Unmatched junction bases numbered 5, after V lost 5 bases and J lost 6 bases. The CDR3 contains 14 residues. The CDR3 is CASSRTGDGQPQHF. The CDR3 DNA reads TGTGCCAGCAGCCGGACAGGGGACGGTCAGCCCCAGCATTTT.

The chain combines TRBV14 with TRBJ1-1; D ambiguous. Germline V gene lookup returns CDR1 SGHDN and CDR2 FVKESK. The germline V and J ends were trimmed by 5 bases and 6 bases, with 13 bases remaining between them. This CDR3 contains 13 residues. CDR3: CASSLPSSAEAFF. The CDR3 DNA is TGTGCCAGCAGCTTACCCAGTAGCGCTGAAGCTTTCTTT.

The V call is TRBV28, the J call TRBJ1-4; D is ambiguous. In germline, CDR1 is MDHEN, CDR2 SYDVKM. CDR3 length equals 12 residues. Trimming took 6 bases from V and 8 from J, leaving 10 bases between them. The CDR3 nucleotides read TGTGCCAGCAGCCCCGTTAGGGAAAAACTGTTTTTT. Residues: CASSPVREKLFF.

This chain links TRBV19 with TRBJ1-1; D gene ambiguous. Germline-derived CDR1 and CDR2 are LNHDA and SQIVND (reference sequence). CDR3 size: 12 residues. With 8 bases removed from V and 6 bases from J, the gap between germline ends came to 13 bases. The CDR3 coding sequence is TGTGCCAGTCACATAGGTCAGTCTGAAGCTTTCTTT. This sequence encodes CASHIGQSEAFF.

The genes are TRBV5-1 and TRBJ1-2; 9 bases agree with TRBD1. Germline V CDR1 and CDR2: SGHRS, YFSETQ. The CDR3 length is 15 residues. V dropped 3 bases and J dropped 8; count of bases not matched to a gene: 11. CDR3 DNA sequence: TGCGCCAGCAGCTGGACCACAGGGGGCGAGGGGGGCTACACCTTC. It encodes CASSWTTGGEGGYTF.

The J gene is TRBJ1-1, the V gene TRBV11-3; possibly TRBD1 for D (6 bases). Germline CDR1 SGHNT, CDR2 YENEEA. V dropped 5 bases and J dropped 5 bases, with 15 bases sitting between them. There are 14 residues in the CDR3. The DNA of the CDR3 is TGTGCCAGCAGCGTACTCAGGGGAAAGACTGAAGCTTTCTTT. Protein product: CASSVLRGKTEAFF.

A remark on this clone: An end of the junction does not agree with germline; a read error may underlie this. The rearrangement joins TRBV19 to TRBJ2-7, with D perhaps TRBD1 (6 bases). Germline loops: CDR1 LNHDA, CDR2 SQIVND (reference sequence). This CDR3 has 12 amino acids. CDR3 protein: CASSATSGVEVF. CDR3 DNA sequence: TGTGCCAGTAGTGCCACCTCAGGGGTAGAGGTCTTC.

The V gene is TRBV30, the J gene TRBJ2-7, with a weak D call TRBD1 (5 bases). Germline V CDR1 and CDR2: GTSNPN, SVGIG (reference sequence). Trimming shortened V by 0 bases and J by 6 bases, and 9 bases separated the two germline ends. The CDR3 totals 12 residues. The CDR3 nucleotides are TGTGCCTGGAGTGTAAGGGGCCCCGAGCAGTACTTC. As protein: CAWSVRGPEQYF.

This clone was seen once. This rearrangement joins TRBV19 to TRBJ2-7; the D gene is possibly TRBD1 (5 bases). The germline V gene has CDR1 LNHDA and CDR2 SQIVND (reference sequence). Trimming removed 8 bases from V and 3 bases from J, with 17 bases in between. This CDR3 is 14 amino acids long. DNA of the CDR3: TGTGCCAGTTCTAGGGGCAGGGATCTCTACGAGCAGTACTTC. This codes for CASSRGRDLYEQYF. Drawing the rest from reference TRBV19 and TRBJ2-7, the complete variable domain is DGGITQSPKYLFRKEGQNVTLSCEQNLNHDAMYWYRQDPGQGLRLIYYSQIVNDFQKGDIAEGYSVSREKKESFPLTVTSAQKNPTAFYLCASSRGRDLYEQYFGPGTRLTVT.

This sequence joins TRBV2 and TRBJ1-2, with D unclear. Trimming removed 6 bases from V and 0 bases from J, with 11 bases in between. The CDR3 runs 14 residues. Germline loops: CDR1 SNHLY, CDR2 FYNNEI. The chain's CDR3 is CASRGGRTNYGYTF. For the CDR3, the DNA is TGTGCCAGCAGGGGAGGCCGGACTAACTATGGCTACACCTTC.

Concerning this clone itself: A far larger clone differs by one base, so this is likely a read error. V is TRBV25-1 and J is TRBJ1-1; D is unresolved. The CDR3 totals 13 residues. CDR1 and CDR2 (germline): MGHDK, SYGVNS. The V end lost 1 base, the J end lost 0 bases, and 3 bases lay between the germline ends. CDR3 amino acids: CASSEWMNTEAFF. The CDR3, as DNA: TGTGCCAGCAGTGAATGGATGAACACTGAAGCTTTCTTT.

The V call is TRBV14, the J call TRBJ1-2; no clear D gene. CDR1 and CDR2 from the germline V gene are SGHDN and FVKESK. This CDR3 has 14 amino acids. V was shortened by 2 bases and J by 4 bases, with 11 bases between the two germline ends. In DNA, the CDR3 is TGTGCCAGCAGCCAACTCGGCACTTCCTATGGCTACACCTTC. It translates to CASSQLGTSYGYTF.

J is TRBJ2-5 and V is TRBV5-6; the D is unclear. The end of the DNA is better explained by TRBJ2-7, so the J call may be wrong. The CDR3 sequence is 13 residues long. Germline V gene sequence: CDR1 SGHDT, CDR2 YYEEEE. The CDR3 is CASSPLGSYEQYF. In nucleotides, the CDR3 is TGTGCCAGCAGCCCTCTGGGGTCCTACGAGCAGTACTTC.